The entry that follows covers one TCR beta chain sequence. Its antigen is unknown. The data were obtained in a study of regulatory T cells in long-lasting Graves disease. Whole-study findings and limits: The researchers studied only peripheral blood, not thyroid tissue. Persistent cases of Graves' showed reduced TCR diversity relative to newly diagnosed patients.

Library construction for TCR beta used iRepertoire HTBI primers and Arm-PCR of CDR3 regions. From the multiplex PCR reads, TCRdb called clonotypes with MiXCR, one entry per CDR3 protein. The sample has a few hundred thousand distinct CDR3 sequences, around 16% seen once. J was trimmed by 2 bases and V by 0 bases; bases with no gene match: 5. Germline CDR1 and CDR2: SGHRS and YFSETQ. This CDR3 contains 16 residues. Time point meaning: newly diagnosed GD, antithyroid drugs for less than 3 months. Generation of the TCR library employed RNA extracted from PBMCs. The sample was also reused in another study, on T cells in Graves' hyperthyroidism and ophthalmopathy. That work adds: Clinical symptoms, serum thyroxine and TRAb, thyroid ultrasound and orbital computed tomography together formed the diagnostic basis.

The V call is TRBV5-1, the J call TRBJ2-1, with 7 bases matching TRBD2. This sequence was found in a woman aged 18-29 years with Graves disease. The specimen comprised peripheral blood mononuclear cells (PBMCs), sampled at new diagnosis, from a patient treated with antithyroid drugs. CDR3: CASSLVELAAYNEQFF. Written as DNA, the CDR3 is TGCGCCAGCAGCTTGGTTGAGCTAGCGGCCTACAATGAGCAGTTCTTC.